The following is a TCR beta chain sequence with its context. The antigen is unknown. Germline V gene lookup returns CDR1 ENHRY and CDR2 SYGVKD. This CDR3 comprises 14 residues. After removal of 6 bases from V and 3 bases from J, the junction contained 3 bases not matched to a gene. This entry belongs to a study of graft-versus-host responses after intestinal transplantation. Overall study: The study gave all recipients anti-thymocyte globulin induction, then tacrolimus and steroids for about 3 years.

Whole-study results and caveats: Ileal or blood samples showed some GvH clones first, and such clones were also found in recipient marrow.

TCRdb's copy holds only in-frame clones and misses some; the assay was immunoSEQ multiplex PCR. This table has 9,500 or so clones, more than 75% appearing once. V and J are TRBV10-3 and TRBJ2-3; 10 bases align to TRBD1. The specimen comprised PBMCs, sampled 242 days after intestinal transplant. This clonotype was obtained from a human patient who received an intestinal transplant, so some T cells may come from the graft donor. CDR3 in amino acids: CAIRGTGDTDTQYF. The CDR3 DNA is TGTGCCATCAGGGGGACAGGGGATACAGATACGCAGTATTTT.